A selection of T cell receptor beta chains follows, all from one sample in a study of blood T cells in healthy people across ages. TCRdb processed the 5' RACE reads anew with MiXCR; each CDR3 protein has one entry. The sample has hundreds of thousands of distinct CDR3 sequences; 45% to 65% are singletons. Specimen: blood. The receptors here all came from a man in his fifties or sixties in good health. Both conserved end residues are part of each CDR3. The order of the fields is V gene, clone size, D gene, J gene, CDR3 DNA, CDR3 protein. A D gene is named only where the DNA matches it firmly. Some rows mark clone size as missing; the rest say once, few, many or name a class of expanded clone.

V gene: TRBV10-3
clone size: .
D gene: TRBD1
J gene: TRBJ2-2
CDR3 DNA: TGTGCCATCAGCGGGACAGCGAACACCGGGGAGCTGTTTTTT
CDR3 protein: CAISGTANTGELFF

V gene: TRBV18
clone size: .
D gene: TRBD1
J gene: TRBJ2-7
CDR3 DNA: TGTGCCAGCTCACCACCACAGGGGTTAGGTGAGCAGTACTTC
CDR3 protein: CASSPPQGLGEQYF

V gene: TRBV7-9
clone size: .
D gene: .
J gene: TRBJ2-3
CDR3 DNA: TGTGCCAGCAGCGGAACGACTAGTCGCCCAGATACGCAGTATTTT
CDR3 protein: CASSGTTSRPDTQYF

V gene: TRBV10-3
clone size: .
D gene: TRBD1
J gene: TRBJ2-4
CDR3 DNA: TGTGCCAGTGGGGCGACAGGGGCCAAAAACATTCAGTACTTC
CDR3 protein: CASGATGAKNIQYF

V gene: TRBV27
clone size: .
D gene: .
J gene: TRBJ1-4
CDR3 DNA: TGTGCCAGCAGTTTAGTCTGGGGGCTAAATGAAAAACTGTTTTTT
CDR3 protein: CASSLVWGLNEKLFF

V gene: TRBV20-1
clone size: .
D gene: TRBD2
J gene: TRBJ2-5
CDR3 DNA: TGCAGTGCTAAAACGGGGGGACGAGAGACCCAGTACTTC
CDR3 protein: CSAKTGGRETQYF

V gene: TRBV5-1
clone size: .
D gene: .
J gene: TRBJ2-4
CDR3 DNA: TGCGCCAGCAGACCGACAGGCTACGGGGACATTCAGTACTTC
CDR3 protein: CASRPTGYGDIQYF

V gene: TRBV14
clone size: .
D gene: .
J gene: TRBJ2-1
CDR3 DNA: .
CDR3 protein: CASSRRAGGLSYNEQFF

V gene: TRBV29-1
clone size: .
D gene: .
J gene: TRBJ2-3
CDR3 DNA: TGCAGCGTTGAAGTTGCTGACGGGGCCCCAGATACGCAGTATTTT
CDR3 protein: CSVEVADGAPDTQYF

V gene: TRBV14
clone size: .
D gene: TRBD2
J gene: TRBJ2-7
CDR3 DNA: TGTGCCAGCAGCCTCCGGACTAGCGGGACCTACGAGCAGTACTTC
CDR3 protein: CASSLRTSGTYEQYF

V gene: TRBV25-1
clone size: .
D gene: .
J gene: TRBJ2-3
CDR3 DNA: TGTGCCAGCGCTCTTACCGGCACAGATACGCAGTATTTT
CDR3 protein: CASALTGTDTQYF

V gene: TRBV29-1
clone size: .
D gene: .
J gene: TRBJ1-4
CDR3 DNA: TGCAGCGTTGAAGATTTTGCAGGGGAGGGGACTAATGAAAAACTGTTTTTT
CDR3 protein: CSVEDFAGEGTNEKLFF

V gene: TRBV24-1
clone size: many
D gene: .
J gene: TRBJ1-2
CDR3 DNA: TGTGCCACCAGTGATTTCGGAGGGAACTATGGCTACACCTTC
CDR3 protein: CATSDFGGNYGYTF

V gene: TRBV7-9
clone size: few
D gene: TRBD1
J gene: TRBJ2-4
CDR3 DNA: TGTGCCAGCAGCTTAGCGTCGGGACAGGGTTCACTAGCCAAAAACATTCAGTACTTC
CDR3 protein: CASSLASGQGSLAKNIQYF

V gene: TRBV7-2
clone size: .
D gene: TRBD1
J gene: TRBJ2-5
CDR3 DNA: TGTGCCAGCAGCTTAGCCGCAGGGGGCCCTATTCAAGAGACCCAGTACTTC
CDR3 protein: CASSLAAGGPIQETQYF

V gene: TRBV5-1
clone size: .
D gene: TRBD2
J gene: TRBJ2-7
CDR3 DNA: TGCGCCAGCAGCCAACAAAGCGGGAGCGACTCCTACGAGCAGTACTTC
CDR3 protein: CASSQQSGSDSYEQYF

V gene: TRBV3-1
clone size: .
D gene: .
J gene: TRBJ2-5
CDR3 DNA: TGTGCCAGCAGCCCTCGGGGCAGGGTTGGAGAGACCCAGTACTTC
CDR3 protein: CASSPRGRVGETQYF

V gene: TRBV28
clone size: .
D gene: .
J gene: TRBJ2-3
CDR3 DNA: TGTGCCAGCAGTTTAAGGGGGGGGAGGAATACGCAGTATTTT
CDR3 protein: CASSLRGGRNTQYF

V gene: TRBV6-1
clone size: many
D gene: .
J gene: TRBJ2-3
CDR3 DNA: TGTGCCAGCAGATCAAGGGGTACTAGCACAGATACGCAGTATTTT
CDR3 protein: CASRSRGTSTDTQYF

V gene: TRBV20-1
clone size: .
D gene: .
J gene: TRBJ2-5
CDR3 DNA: TGCAGTGCCGCGGGGTCGGGGGTACCCCAAGAGACCCAGTACTTC
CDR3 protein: CSAAGSGVPQETQYF

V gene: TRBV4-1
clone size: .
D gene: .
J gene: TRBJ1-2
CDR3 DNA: TGCGCCAGCAGCCATCTTTCACGTGGGGGCTATGGCTACACCTTC
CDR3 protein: CASSHLSRGGYGYTF

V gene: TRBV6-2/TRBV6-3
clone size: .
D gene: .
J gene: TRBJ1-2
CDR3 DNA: TGTGCCAGCAGGGGCTGGGATGGCCACACCTTC
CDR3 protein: CASRGWDGHTF

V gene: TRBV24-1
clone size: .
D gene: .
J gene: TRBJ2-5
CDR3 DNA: TGTGCCACCAGTGATGGGGACCGGCCCAAAGAGACCCAGTACTTC
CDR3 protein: CATSDGDRPKETQYF

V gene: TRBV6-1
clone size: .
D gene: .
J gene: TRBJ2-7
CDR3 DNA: TGTGCCAGCAGTGAAGGAATAGTGCGGGACGAGCAGTACTTC
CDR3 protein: CASSEGIVRDEQYF

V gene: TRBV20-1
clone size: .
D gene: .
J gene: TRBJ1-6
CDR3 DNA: TGCAGTCCGCTAGGGGAACCCTATAATTCACCCCTCCACTTT
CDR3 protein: CSPLGEPYNSPLHF

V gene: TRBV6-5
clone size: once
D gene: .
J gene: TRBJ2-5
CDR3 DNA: TGTGCCAGCAGACCTACTAGTACGTCCTACAATGAGCAGTACTTC
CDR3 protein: CASRPTSTSYNEQYF

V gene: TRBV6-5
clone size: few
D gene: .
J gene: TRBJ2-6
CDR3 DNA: TGTGCCAGCAGTTCTAAAGGGGAAACAGCTGGGGCCAACGTCCTGACTTTC
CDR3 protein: CASSSKGETAGANVLTF

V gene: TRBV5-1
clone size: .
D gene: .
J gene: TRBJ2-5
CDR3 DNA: TGCGCCAGCAGCGTTGGGACTGCATTACGCCAAGAGACCCAGTACTTC
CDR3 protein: CASSVGTALRQETQYF

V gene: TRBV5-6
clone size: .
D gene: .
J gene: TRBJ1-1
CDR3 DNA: TGTGCCAGCAGCTTGGGAAGGGGGAGGAACACTGAAGCTTTCTTT
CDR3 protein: CASSLGRGRNTEAFF

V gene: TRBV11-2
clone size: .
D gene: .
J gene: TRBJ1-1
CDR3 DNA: TGTGCCAGCAGCCTTAGCGGGGGGGGGGAGGCTGAAGCTTTCTTT
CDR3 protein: CASSLSGGGEAEAFF

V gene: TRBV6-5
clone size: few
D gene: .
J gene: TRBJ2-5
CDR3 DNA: TGTGCCAGCAGTCGAGACACCGAGACCCAGTACTTC
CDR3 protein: CASSRDTETQYF

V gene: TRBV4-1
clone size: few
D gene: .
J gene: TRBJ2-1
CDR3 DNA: TGCGCCAGCAGCCAGCAGAGGGGGAGCTCCTACAATGAGCAGTTCTTC
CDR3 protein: CASSQQRGSSYNEQFF

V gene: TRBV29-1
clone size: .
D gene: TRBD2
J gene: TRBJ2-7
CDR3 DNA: TGCAGCGTTGAAAGAGGGGGACTAGCTGGGGACGAGCAGTACTTC
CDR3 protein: CSVERGGLAGDEQYF

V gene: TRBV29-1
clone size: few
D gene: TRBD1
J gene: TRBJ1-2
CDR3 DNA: TGCAGCGCCGGGGGACAGGGGGCTGGCTACACCTTC
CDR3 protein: CSAGGQGAGYTF

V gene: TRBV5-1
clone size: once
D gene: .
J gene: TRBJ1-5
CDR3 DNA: TGCGCCAGCAGCTTGTCCCCAGGGGGCAATCAGCCCCAGCATTTT
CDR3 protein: CASSLSPGGNQPQHF

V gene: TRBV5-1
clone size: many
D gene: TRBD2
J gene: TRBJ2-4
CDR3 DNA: TGCGCCAGCAGCTTGTTTGGGACTAGCGGAATAGCCAAAAACATTCAGTACTTC
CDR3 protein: CASSLFGTSGIAKNIQYF

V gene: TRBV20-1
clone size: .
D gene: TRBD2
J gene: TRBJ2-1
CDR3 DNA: TGCAGCCTCGGACTAGCGACGAACAATGAGCAGTTCTTC
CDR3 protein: CSLGLATNNEQFF

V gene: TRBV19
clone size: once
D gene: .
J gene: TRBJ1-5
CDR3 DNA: TGTGCCAGTAGTATAGATCGAGGGGCCAATCAGCCCCAGCATTTT
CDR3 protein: CASSIDRGANQPQHF

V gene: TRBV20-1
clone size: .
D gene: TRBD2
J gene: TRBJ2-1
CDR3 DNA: TGCAGTGCTATGGAATCTAGCGGGGCCTACAATGAGCAGTTCTTC
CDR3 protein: CSAMESSGAYNEQFF

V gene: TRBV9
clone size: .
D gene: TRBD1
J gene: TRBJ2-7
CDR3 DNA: TGTGCCAGCAGCGTATCTGGACAGGGGATGTACAATGAGCAGTACTTC
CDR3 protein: CASSVSGQGMYNEQYF

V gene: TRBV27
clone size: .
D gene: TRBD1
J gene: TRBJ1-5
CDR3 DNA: TGTGCCAGCGGACAGGGGGCCAGGAATCAGCCCCAGCATTTT
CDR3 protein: CASGQGARNQPQHF

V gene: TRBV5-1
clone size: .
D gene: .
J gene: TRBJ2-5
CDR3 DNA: TGCGCCAGCAGCTTGTCAGGGTCGGCTAGCATAGAGACCCAGTACTTC
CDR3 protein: CASSLSGSASIETQYF

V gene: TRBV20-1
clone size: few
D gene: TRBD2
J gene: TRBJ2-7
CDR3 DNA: TGCAGTGCGAATGCGATCCTAGCGGGGGGGCAGTACGAGCAGTACTTC
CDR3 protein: CSANAILAGGQYEQYF

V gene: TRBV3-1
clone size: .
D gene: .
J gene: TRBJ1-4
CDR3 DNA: TGTGCCAGCAGCCAATACCCGAATGAAAAACTGTTTTTT
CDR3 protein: CASSQYPNEKLFF